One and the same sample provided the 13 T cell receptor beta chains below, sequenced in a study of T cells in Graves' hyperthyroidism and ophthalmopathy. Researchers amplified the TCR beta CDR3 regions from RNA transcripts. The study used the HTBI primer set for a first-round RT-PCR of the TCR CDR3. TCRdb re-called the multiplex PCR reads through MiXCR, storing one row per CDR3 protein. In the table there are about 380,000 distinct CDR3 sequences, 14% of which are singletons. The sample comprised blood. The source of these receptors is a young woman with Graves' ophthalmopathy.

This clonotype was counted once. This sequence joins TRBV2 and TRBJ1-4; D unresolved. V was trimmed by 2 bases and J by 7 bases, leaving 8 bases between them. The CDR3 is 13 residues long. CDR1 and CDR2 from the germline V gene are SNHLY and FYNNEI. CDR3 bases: TGTGCCAGCAGTGAAATCAGTGGTGAAAAACTGTTTTTT. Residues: CASSEISGEKLFF. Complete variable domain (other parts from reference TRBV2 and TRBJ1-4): EPEVTQTPSHQVTQMGQEVILRCVPISNHLYFYWYRQILGQKVEFLVSFYNNEISEKSEIFDDQFSVERPDGSNFTLKIRSTKLEDSAMYFCASSEISGEKLFFGSGTQLSVL.

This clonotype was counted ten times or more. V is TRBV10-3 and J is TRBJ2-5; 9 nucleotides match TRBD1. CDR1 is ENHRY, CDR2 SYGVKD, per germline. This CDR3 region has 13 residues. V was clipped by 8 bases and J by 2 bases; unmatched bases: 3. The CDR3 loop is CAIRDREQETQYF. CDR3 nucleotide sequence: TGTGCCATCCGGGACAGGGAACAAGAGACCCAGTACTTC.

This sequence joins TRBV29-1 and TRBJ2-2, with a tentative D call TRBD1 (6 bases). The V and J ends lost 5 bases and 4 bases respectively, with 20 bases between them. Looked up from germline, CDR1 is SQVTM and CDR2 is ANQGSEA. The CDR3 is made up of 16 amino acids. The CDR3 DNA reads TGCAGCGTTATACAGGGTAGACCTTTTAGCACCGGGGAGCTGTTTTTT. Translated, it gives CSVIQGRPFSTGELFF.

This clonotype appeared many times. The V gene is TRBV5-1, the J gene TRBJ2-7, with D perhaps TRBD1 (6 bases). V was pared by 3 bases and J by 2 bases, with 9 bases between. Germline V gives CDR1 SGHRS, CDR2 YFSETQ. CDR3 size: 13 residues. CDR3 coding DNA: TGCGCCAGCAGCTGGGACACCACCTACGAGCAGTACTTC. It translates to CASSWDTTYEQYF. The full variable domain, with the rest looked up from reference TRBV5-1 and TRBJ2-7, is KAGVTQTPRYLIKTRGQQVTLSCSPISGHRSVSWYQQTPGQGLQFLFEYFSETQRNKGNFPGRFSGRQFSNSRSEMNVSTLELGDSALYLCASSWDTTYEQYFGPGTRLTVT.

In DNA form, the CDR3 reads TGTGCCAGCAGCTTGGGAACTGACAGCCTTTCCTACAATGAGCAGTTCTTC. Translation gives CASSLGTDSLSYNEQFF. The genes are TRBV5-4 and TRBJ2-1; D possibly corresponds to TRBD1 (5 bases). In germline, CDR1 is SGHNT, CDR2 YYREEE (reference sequence). The V and J ends lost 0 bases and 1 base respectively, with 14 bases between them. The CDR3 covers 17 residues.

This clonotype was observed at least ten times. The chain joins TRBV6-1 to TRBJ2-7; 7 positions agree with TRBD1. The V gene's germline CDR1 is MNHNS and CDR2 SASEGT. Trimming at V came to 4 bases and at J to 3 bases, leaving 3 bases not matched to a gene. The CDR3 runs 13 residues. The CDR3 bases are TGTGCCAGCAGTGCTACAGGGGTCTACGAGCAGTACTTC. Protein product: CASSATGVYEQYF.

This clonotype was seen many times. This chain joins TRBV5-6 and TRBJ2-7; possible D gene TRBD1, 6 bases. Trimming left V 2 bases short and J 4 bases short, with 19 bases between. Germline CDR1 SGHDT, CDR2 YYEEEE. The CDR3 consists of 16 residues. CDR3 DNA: TGTGCCAGCAGCTTAGAACAGGGAATCTTACCTTACGAGCAGTACTTC. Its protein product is CASSLEQGILPYEQYF. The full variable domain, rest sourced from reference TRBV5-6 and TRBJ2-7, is DAGVTQSPTHLIKTRGQQVTLRCSPKSGHDTVSWYQQALGQGPQFIFQYYEEEERQRGNFPDRFSGHQFPNYSSELNVNALLLGDSALYLCASSLEQGILPYEQYFGPGTRLTVT.

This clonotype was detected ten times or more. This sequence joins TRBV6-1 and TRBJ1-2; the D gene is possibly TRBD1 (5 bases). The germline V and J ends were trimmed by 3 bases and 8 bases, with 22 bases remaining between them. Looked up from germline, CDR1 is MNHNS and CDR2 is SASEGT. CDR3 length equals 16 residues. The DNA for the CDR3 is TGTGCCAGCAGTGACTGGGTGACGGGGACGAGCGAGGGCTACACCTTC. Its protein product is CASSDWVTGTSEGYTF.

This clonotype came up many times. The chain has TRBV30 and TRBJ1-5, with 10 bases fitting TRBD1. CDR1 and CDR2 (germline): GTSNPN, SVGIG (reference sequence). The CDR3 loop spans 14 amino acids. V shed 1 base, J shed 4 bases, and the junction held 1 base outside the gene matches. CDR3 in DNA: TGTGCCTGGAGTGGGGGACAGGGGAATCAGCCCCAGCATTTT. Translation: CAWSGGQGNQPQHF.

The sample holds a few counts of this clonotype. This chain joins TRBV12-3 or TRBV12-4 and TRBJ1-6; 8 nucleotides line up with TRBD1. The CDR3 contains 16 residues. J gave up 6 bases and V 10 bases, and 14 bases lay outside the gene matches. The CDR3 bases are TGTGCCACGCGGAGGGGGGACAGGAACGGTAATTCACCCCTCCACTTT. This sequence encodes CATRRGDRNGNSPLHF.

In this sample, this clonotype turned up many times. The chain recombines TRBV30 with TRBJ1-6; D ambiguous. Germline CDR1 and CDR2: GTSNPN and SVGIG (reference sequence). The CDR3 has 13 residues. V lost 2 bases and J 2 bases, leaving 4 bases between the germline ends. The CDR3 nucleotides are TGTGCCTGGAGTAAACCCTATAATTCACCCCTCCACTTT. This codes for CAWSKPYNSPLHF.

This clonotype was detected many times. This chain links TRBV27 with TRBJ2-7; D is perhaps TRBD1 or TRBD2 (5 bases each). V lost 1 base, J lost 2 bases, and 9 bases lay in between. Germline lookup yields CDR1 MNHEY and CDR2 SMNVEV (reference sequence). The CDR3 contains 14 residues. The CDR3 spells CASSLWGMAYEQYF. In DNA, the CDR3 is TGTGCCAGCAGTTTATGGGGGATGGCCTACGAGCAGTACTTC.

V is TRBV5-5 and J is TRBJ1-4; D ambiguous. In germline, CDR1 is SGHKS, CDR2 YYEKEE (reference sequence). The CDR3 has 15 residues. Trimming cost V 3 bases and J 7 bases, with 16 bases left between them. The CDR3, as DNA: TGTGCCAGCAGCTCCGGGAATCTGGAACGTGAAAAACTGTTTTTT. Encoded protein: CASSSGNLEREKLFF.